This passage covers 24 T cell receptor beta chains from one sample sequenced in a study of blood T cell repertoires in COVID-19. Data came from immunoSEQ multiplex PCR; TCRdb stores just in-frame clones and leaves some out. The sample lists 160,000 or so clones, roughly four fifths seen once, with about 11% in the top ten. Sequencing was done on a sample of peripheral blood. Receptor source: a human donor in a cohort sampled during active COVID-19.

The J gene is TRBJ2-1, the V gene TRBV5-6; D ambiguous. Per the germline V gene, CDR1 is SGHDT and CDR2 is YYEEEE. CDR3 length: 12 amino acids. V lost 4 bases and J lost 5, with 7 bases in between. The CDR3 DNA is TGTGCCAGCAGCGGAGACGACAATGAGCAGTTCTTC. Its protein is CASSGDDNEQFF.

This clone was counted once. The chain recombines TRBV7-2 with TRBJ2-2; 11 positions match TRBD2. The CDR3 has 19 amino acids. V trimming: 5 bases; J trimming: 0 bases; junction bases outside the gene matches: 11. Germline CDR1 SGHTA, CDR2 FQGNSA. The CDR3 sequence is CASSPRALAGGTNTGELFF. CDR3 DNA: TGTGCCAGCAGCCCCCGAGCGTTAGCGGGGGGGACGAACACCGGGGAGCTGTTTTTT.

This clone was seen a single time. This chain connects TRBV5-5 to TRBJ2-5; the D is unclear. V was clipped by 0 bases and J by 2 bases, with 5 bases between them. The length of the CDR3 is 13 residues. Germline V gene data show CDR1 as SGHKS and CDR2 as YYEKEE (reference sequence). CDR3: CASSLVTQETQYF. CDR3 in DNA: TGTGCCAGCAGCTTGGTAACACAAGAGACCCAGTACTTC.

As regards this clone: This same CDR3 is encoded by further DNA sequences in the sample. This chain connects TRBV10-3 to TRBJ2-3, with 15 bases that match TRBD2. Germline assignment: CDR1 ENHRY and CDR2 SYGVKD. This CDR3 contains 17 residues. J was trimmed by 5 bases and V by 0 bases; bases with no gene match: 3. The CDR3 DNA sequence: TGTGCCATCAGTGAGTCCGGACTAGCGGGAGGGGGAGATACGCAGTATTTT. Protein sequence: CAISESGLAGGGDTQYF.

The chain joins TRBV10-3 to TRBJ1-6, with D possibly matching TRBD1 (5 bases). The germline V gene has CDR1 ENHRY and CDR2 SYGVKD. This CDR3 spans 15 amino acids. Trimming took off 3 bases at V and 7 bases at J, with 13 bases between the two ends. The CDR3 loop is CAISERDGGNSPLHF. CDR3 nucleotide sequence: TGTGCCATCAGTGAAAGGGACGGGGGAAATTCACCCCTCCACTTT.

This chain links TRBV4-1 with TRBJ1-5; 8 bases map to TRBD1. The length of the CDR3 is 17 residues. Unmatched junction bases numbered 7, after V lost 2 bases and J lost 1 base. In germline, CDR1 is MGHRA, CDR2 YSYEKL. The CDR3 nucleotides read TGCGCCAGCAGCCAACGAGGACAGGGTGAGAGCAATCAGCCCCAGCATTTT. Its protein is CASSQRGQGESNQPQHF.

The chain combines TRBV5-1 with TRBJ2-1, with 7 bases lining up with TRBD1. The CDR3 runs to 16 residues. V trimming: 2 bases; J trimming: 6 bases; junction bases outside the gene matches: 11. Germline CDR1 SGHRS, CDR2 YFSETQ. This chain's CDR3 is CASSFTGDFGVNEQFF. The CDR3, as DNA: TGCGCCAGCAGCTTTACAGGGGATTTCGGTGTCAATGAGCAGTTCTTC.

The chain has TRBV3-1 (or the pseudogene TRBV3-2) and TRBJ2-7, with TRBD2 matching 12 bases. The CDR3 is 15 amino acids. The J segment lost 5 bases and the V segment lost 4 bases, leaving 6 bases of the junction unmatched. Germline assignment: CDR1 LGHDT and CDR2 YNNKEL (reference sequence). CDR3 sequence (DNA): TGTGCCAGCAGCCTCCGGACTAGCGGGATCGACGAGCAGTACTTC. It translates to CASSLRTSGIDEQYF.

This rearrangement joins TRBV5-5 to TRBJ2-7, with a weak D call TRBD2 (6 bases). The CDR3 sequence is 15 residues long. V was shortened by 1 base and J by 5 bases, with 16 bases between the two germline ends. Germline CDR1 SGHKS, CDR2 YYEKEE (reference sequence). DNA of the CDR3: TGTGCCAGCAGCTTGTTGTCGCTAGCGAGTAACGAGCAGTACTTC. It yields the protein CASSLLSLASNEQYF.

The gene calls are TRBV6-5 and TRBJ2-3; tentative D call: TRBD1 (6 bases). Trimming took 2 bases from V and 4 from J, leaving 16 bases between them. This CDR3 is 16 amino acids long. CDR1 and CDR2 (germline): MNHEY, SVGAGI. The CDR3: CASSYRQAGGPDTQYF. The DNA of the CDR3 is TGTGCCAGCAGTTACAGACAGGCAGGAGGTCCAGATACGCAGTATTTT.

This chain links TRBV10-3 with TRBJ2-3; 7 nucleotides agree with TRBD2. The ends lost 4 bases at V and 2 bases at J; junction bases unmatched: 6. The CDR3 loop spans 15 amino acids. Germline V gene data show CDR1 as ENHRY and CDR2 as SYGVKD. This CDR3 reads CAISGVAGFTDTQYF. The CDR3 region has the DNA TGTGCCATCAGTGGGGTAGCGGGCTTCACAGATACGCAGTATTTT.

The chain links TRBV11-2 to TRBJ2-7; 7 bases agree with TRBD1. CDR3 size: 14 residues. V dropped 3 bases and J dropped 5; count of bases not matched to a gene: 7. CDR1 and CDR2 from the germline V gene are SGHAT and FQNNGV. The CDR3 coding sequence is TGTGCCAGCAGCTTTGACAGGGTCGAGGACGAGCAGTACTTC. This translates into CASSFDRVEDEQYF.

Of note for this clone: The junction and the germline gene differ at one end; a read error may be behind it. The CDR3 DNA reads as TGTGCTAGCAGCCCCGTCCCGGGACAGGGGACGGAGGGGGAGCTGTTTTTT. Its translation is CASSPVPGQGTEGELFF. The chain is built from TRBV7-7 and TRBJ2-2; 10 nucleotides align to TRBD1. This CDR3 has 17 residues. The germline V gene has CDR1 SSHAT and CDR2 FNYEAQ (reference sequence).

The chain employs TRBV3-1 (or the pseudogene TRBV3-2) and TRBJ1-1; D unresolved. CDR3 length: 12 residues. Germline V gene data show CDR1 as LGHDT and CDR2 as YNNKEL (reference sequence). Between the trimmed V and J ends, which lost 2 bases and 2 bases, there was a span of 3 bases. The DNA for the CDR3 is TGTGCCAGCAGCCAAATAAACACTGAAGCTTTCTTT. Translating gives CASSQINTEAFF.

This clone was counted only a few times. The chain carries TRBV9 and TRBJ1-3; TRBD1 matches at 7 bases. V trimming: 4 bases; J trimming: 1 base; junction bases outside the gene matches: 8. The CDR3 is 16 residues long. CDR1 is SGDLS and CDR2 is YYNGEE in the germline V gene. The CDR3, as DNA: TGTGCCAGCAGCCCCGGGACAGTACTTTCTGGAAACACCATATATTTT. The encoded protein is CASSPGTVLSGNTIYF.

The chain's CDR3 is CASSPNRGGTEAFF. The CDR3 DNA reads as TGTGCCAGCTCTCCTAACAGGGGCGGCACTGAAGCTTTCTTT. V is TRBV18 and J is TRBJ1-1; 7 bases match TRBD1. This CDR3 region has 14 residues. With V trimmed by 6 bases and J by 4 bases, 8 bases remained unmatched. Per germline, CDR1 KGHSH and CDR2 LQKENI.

This sequence joins TRBV6-2 or TRBV6-3 and TRBJ2-7; weak D call: TRBD2 (6 bases). From germline, CDR1 is MNHEY and CDR2 SVGEGT. The CDR3 covers 13 residues. Trimming shortened V by 5 bases and J by 3 bases, and 11 bases separated the two germline ends. CDR3: CASSRGRDYEQYF. CDR3 nucleotide sequence: TGTGCCAGCAGTCGGGGGAGAGACTACGAGCAGTACTTC.

The rearrangement joins TRBV2 to TRBJ1-6, with TRBD1 as a possible D gene (6 bases). The CDR3 has 13 residues. Trimming pared 9 bases from V and 7 bases from J, leaving 13 bases between. Germline CDR1 and CDR2: SNHLY and FYNNEI. The CDR3 region has the DNA TGTGCCAGGCACAGGGAGAACAATTCACCCCTCCACTTT. This sequence encodes CARHRENNSPLHF.

The chain uses TRBV9 and TRBJ1-1, with 9 positions matching TRBD1. Germline assignment: CDR1 SGDLS and CDR2 YYNGEE. CDR3 length: 13 amino acids. With 2 bases clipped from V and 4 bases from J, the junction kept 0 bases outside the gene matches. CDR3: CASSVTGGTEAFF. For the CDR3, the DNA is TGTGCCAGCAGCGTGACAGGGGGCACTGAAGCTTTCTTT.

The J gene is TRBJ2-7, the V gene TRBV5-6; 7 nucleotides match TRBD2. This CDR3 region has 14 residues. Per germline, CDR1 SGHDT and CDR2 YYEEEE. The junction had 2 bases not matched to a gene; V was cut back by 2 bases and J by 0 bases. CDR3 region: CASSFGGYSYEQYF. CDR3 coding DNA: TGTGCCAGCAGCTTCGGGGGGTACTCCTACGAGCAGTACTTC.

The gene calls are TRBV10-3 and TRBJ2-7; 11 nucleotides align to TRBD1. V lost 3 bases and J lost 5; bases outside the gene matches: 6. This CDR3 has 15 amino acids. The germline V gene encodes CDR1 ENHRY and CDR2 SYGVKD. CDR3 residues: CAISDLRTGGHEQYF. CDR3 in DNA: TGTGCCATCAGTGACCTTAGGACAGGGGGCCACGAGCAGTACTTC.

This clone appeared a few times. V is TRBV4-1 and J is TRBJ2-7; the match to TRBD1 covers 8 bases. The CDR3 length is 19 residues. The V and J ends lost 3 bases and 1 base, in that order; junction bases with no gene match: 17. CDR1 and CDR2 from the germline V gene are MGHRA and YSYEKL. CDR3 in amino acids: CASSHNFPRVTGESYEQYF. CDR3 bases: TGCGCCAGCAGCCACAACTTCCCTAGAGTGACAGGGGAGTCCTACGAGCAGTACTTC.

This clone was counted only a few times. The CDR3, as DNA: TGTGCCAGCATATCCGCGGTTGGACAGCAAGAGACCCAGTACTTC. Residues: CASISAVGQQETQYF. The chain uses TRBV28 and TRBJ2-5; maybe TRBD1 (6 bases). Deletions cut 7 bases from V and 2 bases from J, with 17 bases between. This CDR3 comprises 15 residues. Germline V CDR1 and CDR2: MDHEN, SYDVKM.

The chain links TRBV10-3 to TRBJ1-1; perhaps TRBD1 as D (5 bases). V gave up 6 bases and J gave up 3 bases, with 17 bases separating them. The CDR3 covers 15 residues. The germline CDR1 and CDR2 sequences are ENHRY and SYGVKD. CDR3 region: CAIRDGSQGDTEAFF. The CDR3 coding sequence is TGTGCCATCAGGGACGGGAGCCAAGGGGACACTGAAGCTTTCTTT.